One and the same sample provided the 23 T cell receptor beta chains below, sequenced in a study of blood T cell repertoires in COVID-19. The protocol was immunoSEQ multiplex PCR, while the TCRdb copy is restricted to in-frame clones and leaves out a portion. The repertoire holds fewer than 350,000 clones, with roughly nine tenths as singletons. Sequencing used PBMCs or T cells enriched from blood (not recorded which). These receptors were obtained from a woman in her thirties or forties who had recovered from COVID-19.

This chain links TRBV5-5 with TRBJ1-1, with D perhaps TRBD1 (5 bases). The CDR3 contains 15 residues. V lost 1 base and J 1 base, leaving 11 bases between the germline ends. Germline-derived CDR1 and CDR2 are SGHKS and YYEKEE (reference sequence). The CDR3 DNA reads TGTGCCAGCAGCTTGATTAGGGGTAAGAACACTGAAGCTTTCTTT. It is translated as CASSLIRGKNTEAFF.

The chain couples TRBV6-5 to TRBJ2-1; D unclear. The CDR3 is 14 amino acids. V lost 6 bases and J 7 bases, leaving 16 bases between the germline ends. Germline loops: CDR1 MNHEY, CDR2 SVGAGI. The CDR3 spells CASRIPTAPNEQFF. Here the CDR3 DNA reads TGTGCCAGCAGGATACCCACTGCCCCTAATGAGCAGTTCTTC.

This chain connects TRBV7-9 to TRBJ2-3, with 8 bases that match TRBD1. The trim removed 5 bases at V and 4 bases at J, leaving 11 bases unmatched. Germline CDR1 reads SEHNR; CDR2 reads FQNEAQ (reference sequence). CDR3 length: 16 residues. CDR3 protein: CASSKSDRGGPDTQYF. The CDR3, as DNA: TGTGCCAGCAGCAAAAGCGACAGGGGCGGTCCAGATACGCAGTATTTT.

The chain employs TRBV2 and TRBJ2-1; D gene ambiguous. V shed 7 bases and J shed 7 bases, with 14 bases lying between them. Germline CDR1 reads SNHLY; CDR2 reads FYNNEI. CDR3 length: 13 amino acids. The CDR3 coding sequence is TGTGCCAGCATTCGGGTTGAGGTTAATGAGCAGTTCTTC. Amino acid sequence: CASIRVEVNEQFF.

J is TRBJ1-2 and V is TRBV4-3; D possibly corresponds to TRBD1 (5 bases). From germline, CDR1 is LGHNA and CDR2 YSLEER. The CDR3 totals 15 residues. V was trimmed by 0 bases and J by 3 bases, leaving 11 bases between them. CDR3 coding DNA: TGCGCCAGCAGCCAAGATCAGATCAGGGACTATGGCTACACCTTC. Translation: CASSQDQIRDYGYTF.

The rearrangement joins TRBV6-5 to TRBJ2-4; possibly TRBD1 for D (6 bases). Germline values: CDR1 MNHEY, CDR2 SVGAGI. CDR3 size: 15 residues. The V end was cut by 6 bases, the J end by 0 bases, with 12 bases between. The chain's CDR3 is CASRRTVLAKNIQYF. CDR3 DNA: TGTGCCAGCAGACGGACAGTACTAGCCAAAAACATTCAGTACTTC.

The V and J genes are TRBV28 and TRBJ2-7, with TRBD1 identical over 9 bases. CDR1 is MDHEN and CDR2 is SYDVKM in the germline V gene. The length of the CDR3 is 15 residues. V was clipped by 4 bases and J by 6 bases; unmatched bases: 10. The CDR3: CASSSHGTGPSEQYF. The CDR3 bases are TGTGCCAGCAGTTCGCACGGGACAGGGCCCTCCGAGCAGTACTTC.

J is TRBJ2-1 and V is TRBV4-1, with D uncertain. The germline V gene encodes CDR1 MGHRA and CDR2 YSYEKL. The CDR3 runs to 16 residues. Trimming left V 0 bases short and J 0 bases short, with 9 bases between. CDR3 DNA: TGCGCCAGCAGCCAAGATCCCGGGTACTCCTACAATGAGCAGTTCTTC. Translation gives CASSQDPGYSYNEQFF.

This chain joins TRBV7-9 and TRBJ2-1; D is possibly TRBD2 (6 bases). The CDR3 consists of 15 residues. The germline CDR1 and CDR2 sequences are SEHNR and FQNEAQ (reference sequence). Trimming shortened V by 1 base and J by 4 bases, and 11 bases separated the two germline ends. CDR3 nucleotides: TGTGCCAGCAGCTTAGTGGGGGGATCGTACAATGAGCAGTTCTTC. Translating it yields CASSLVGGSYNEQFF.

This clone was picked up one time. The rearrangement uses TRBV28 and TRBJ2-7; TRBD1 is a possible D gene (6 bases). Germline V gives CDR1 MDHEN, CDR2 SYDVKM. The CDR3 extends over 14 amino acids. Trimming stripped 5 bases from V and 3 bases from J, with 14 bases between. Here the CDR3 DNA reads TGTGCCAGCAGTCGGTTCACAGGGTACTACGAGCAGTACTTC. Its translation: CASSRFTGYYEQYF.

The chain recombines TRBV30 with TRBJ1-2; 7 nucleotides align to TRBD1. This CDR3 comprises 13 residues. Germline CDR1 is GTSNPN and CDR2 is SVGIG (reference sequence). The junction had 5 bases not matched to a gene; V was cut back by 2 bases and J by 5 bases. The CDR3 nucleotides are TGTGCCTGGAGTCCCGGGACAGAGTATGGCTACACCTTC. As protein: CAWSPGTEYGYTF.

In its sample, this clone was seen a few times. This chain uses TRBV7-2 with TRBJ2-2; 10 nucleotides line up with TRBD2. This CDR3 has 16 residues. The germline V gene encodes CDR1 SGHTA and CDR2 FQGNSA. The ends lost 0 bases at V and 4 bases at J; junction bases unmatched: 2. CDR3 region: CASSLAASGGTGELFF. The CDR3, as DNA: TGTGCCAGCAGCTTAGCGGCTAGCGGGGGCACCGGGGAGCTGTTTTTT.

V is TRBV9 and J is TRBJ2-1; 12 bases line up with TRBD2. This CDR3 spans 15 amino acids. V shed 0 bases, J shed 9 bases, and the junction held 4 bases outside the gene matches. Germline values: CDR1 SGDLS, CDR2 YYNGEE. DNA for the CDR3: TGTGCCAGCAGCGTAGAACTAGCGGGAGGCCGTGAGCAGTTCTTC. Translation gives CASSVELAGGREQFF.

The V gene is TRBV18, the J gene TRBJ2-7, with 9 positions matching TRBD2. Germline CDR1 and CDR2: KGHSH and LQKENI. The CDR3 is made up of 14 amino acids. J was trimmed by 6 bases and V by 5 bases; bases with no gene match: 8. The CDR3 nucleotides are TGTGCCAGCTCAGCGAGCGGGAGGTTGGGCGAGCAGTACTTC. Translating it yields CASSASGRLGEQYF.

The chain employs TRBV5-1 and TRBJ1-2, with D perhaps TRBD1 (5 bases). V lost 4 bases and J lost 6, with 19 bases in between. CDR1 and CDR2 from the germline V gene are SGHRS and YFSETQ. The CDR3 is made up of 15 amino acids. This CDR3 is CASSPRGYGGDGYTF. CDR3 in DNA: TGCGCCAGCAGCCCCCGGGGCTATGGGGGGGATGGCTACACCTTC.

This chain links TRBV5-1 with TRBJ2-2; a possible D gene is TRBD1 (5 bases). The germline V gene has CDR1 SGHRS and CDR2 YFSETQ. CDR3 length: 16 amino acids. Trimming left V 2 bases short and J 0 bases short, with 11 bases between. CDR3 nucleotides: TGCGCCAGCAGCTTTTGGGGCGGAGCGAACACCGGGGAGCTGTTTTTT. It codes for CASSFWGGANTGELFF.

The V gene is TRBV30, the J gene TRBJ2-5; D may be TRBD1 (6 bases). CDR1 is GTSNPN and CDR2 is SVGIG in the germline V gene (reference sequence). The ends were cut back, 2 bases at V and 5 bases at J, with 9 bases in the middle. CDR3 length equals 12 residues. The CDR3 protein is CAWSTGQETQYF. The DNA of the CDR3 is TGTGCCTGGAGTACAGGGCAGGAGACCCAGTACTTC.

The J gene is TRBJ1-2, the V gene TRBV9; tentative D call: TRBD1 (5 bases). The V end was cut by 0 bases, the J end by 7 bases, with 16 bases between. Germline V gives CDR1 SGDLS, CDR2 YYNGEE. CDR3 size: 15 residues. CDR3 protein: CASSVANSGVGGYTF. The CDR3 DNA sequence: TGTGCCAGCAGCGTAGCCAACTCGGGGGTGGGTGGCTACACCTTC.

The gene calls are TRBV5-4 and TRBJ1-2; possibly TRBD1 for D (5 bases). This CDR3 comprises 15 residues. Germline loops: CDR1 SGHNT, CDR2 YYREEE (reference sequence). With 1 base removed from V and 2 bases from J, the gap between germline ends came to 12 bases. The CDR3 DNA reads TGTGCCAGCAGCTTGACAGGCCCAGTAAACTATGGCTACACCTTC. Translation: CASSLTGPVNYGYTF.

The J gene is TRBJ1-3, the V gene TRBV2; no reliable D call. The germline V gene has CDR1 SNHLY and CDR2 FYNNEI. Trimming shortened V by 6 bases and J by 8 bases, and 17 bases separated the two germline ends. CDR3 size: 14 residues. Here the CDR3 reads CASSANGFKDTIYF. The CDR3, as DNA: TGTGCCAGCAGCGCTAACGGGTTTAAGGACACCATATATTTT.

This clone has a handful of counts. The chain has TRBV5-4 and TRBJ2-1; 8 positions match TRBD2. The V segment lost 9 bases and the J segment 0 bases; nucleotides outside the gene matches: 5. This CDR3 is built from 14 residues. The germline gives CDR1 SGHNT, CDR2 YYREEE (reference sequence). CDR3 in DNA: TGTGCCACCACGCGGGAGGCCTCCTACAATGAGCAGTTCTTC. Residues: CATTREASYNEQFF.

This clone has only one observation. The CDR3 DNA reads as TGTGCCAGCAGCTTAGACAGGGTTGCCGGGGAGCTGTTTTTT. As protein: CASSLDRVAGELFF. This sequence joins TRBV7-9 and TRBJ2-2; weak D call: TRBD1 (6 bases). The V end was cut by 1 base, the J end by 6 bases, with 9 bases between. Germline V gene lookup returns CDR1 SEHNR and CDR2 FQNEAQ (reference sequence). CDR3 length equals 14 residues.

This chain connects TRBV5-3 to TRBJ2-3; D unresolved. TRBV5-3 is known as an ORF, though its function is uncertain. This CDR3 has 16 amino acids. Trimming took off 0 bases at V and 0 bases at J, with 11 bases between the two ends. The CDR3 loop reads CARSLDYTTSTDTQYF. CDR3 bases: TGTGCCAGAAGCTTGGACTACACCACTAGCACAGATACGCAGTATTTT.